The present entry profiles one T cell receptor (beta chain) with its context. The antigen is not known. The method was immunoSEQ multiplex PCR; TCRdb's version includes in-frame clones alone and lacks a portion of them. The sample records around 48,000 clones, 78% being singletons. This sample stems from a study of PD-1 blockade in mismatch repair-deficient tumors. The overall study: All were previously treated, progressing patients with over 9 mismatch repair-deficient cancer types. Regarding the study as a whole: Tumor-resident clones, often undetectable pretreatment in blood, expanded then contracted after pembrolizumab.

Germline lookup yields CDR1 MNHEY and CDR2 SVGAGI. V lost 0 bases and J 8 bases, leaving 16 bases between the germline ends. The length of the CDR3 is 15 residues. Mismatch repair deficiency was confirmed in all patients, by PCR or immunohistochemistry. This clonotype was obtained from an adult with mismatch repair-deficient cancer. The source material was peripheral blood, sampled 4 weeks after starting pembrolizumab. The genes are TRBV6-5 and TRBJ1-2; a weak D match, TRBD1 (5 bases). CDR3 nucleotide sequence: TGTGCCAGCAGTTACTCTGGGGGGGATGGCGGAGGCTACACCTTC. As protein: CASSYSGGDGGGYTF.